This T cell receptor (beta chain) was sequenced in a study of T cells in Graves' hyperthyroidism and ophthalmopathy (dated by TCRdb to between 2019 and 2020). About the full investigation: Peripheral blood was sampled at the time of initial diagnosis, prior to any treatment. To identify TCR V-J signatures that set the groups apart, the researchers used a discovery cohort of 95 to 100 patients, made up of approximately 43 with Graves' ophthalmopathy and 55 to 65 with stable Graves' hyperthyroidism. An independent validation cohort of around 19 hyperthyroidism patients and roughly 16 patients who later progressed to ophthalmopathy tested prospective prediction of ophthalmopathy. The 80 to 100 discovery patients were randomly divided into training and test sets at a 7:3 ratio. Thyroid tissue and blood T-cell repertoires from six Graves' hyperthyroidism patients were also compared in the study. Following sampling, methimazole starting at 30 mg daily was given to hyperthyroidism patients, and high-dose intravenous methylprednisolone was given to ophthalmopathy patients. According to the paper, TCR Vbeta CDR3 sequencing was carried out on approximately 140 peripheral blood samples, which came from under 50 ophthalmopathy, approximately 78 hyperthyroidism and roughly 17 progressor patients.

The TCR beta CDR3 regions were amplified from RNA transcripts. For the first round of RT-PCR on the TCR CDR3, the HTBI primer set was used together with the Qiagen OneStep RT-PCR kit. Libraries were constructed in a second round of multiplex PCR, after which size selection and purification were carried out. Libraries were sequenced paired-end with 100 bp reads on an Illumina HiSeq2000. As for the authors' bioinformatics: Raw data were processed with SOAPnuke, discarding reads with adapters, uncalled bases, mean Phred below 15, or no exact constant-primer or identifier match. COPE v1.2.5 was used to merge high-quality paired reads, and clonotypes were defined as unique nucleotide sequences. MiTCR v1.1 was used to align clonotypes to the IMGT TRBV, TRBD and TRBJ reference segments. The analysis was restricted to V-J combinations with a frequency above 0.0001, which together covered over 99% of the repertoires. A TCS score was defined as the ratio between F50 (clonal expansion) and ExV (chaos), using BLOSUM62-based TCRdist between CDR3 peptides within each V-J. Welch's t-statistics and random forest reduced roughly 530 V-J features to some 14, which were used in a naive Bayes classifier (R e1071). The public sequencing data were trimmed at Q25 with fastp and processed into clonotypes with MiXCR by TCRdb, which kept only in-frame beta chains. Under each unique CDR3 protein, matching rows form one entry showing the most common genes and DNA. In this record, the V and J calls reflect TCRdb's handling and not the investigators' own analysis. This sample comprises under 350,000 distinct CDR3 sequences, 21% of them detected only once. Around half of the sample goes to the ten largest clones.

The junction carries 15 bases between V and J, which are trimmed by 2 bases and 4 bases respectively. The CDR3 has 15 amino acids, counting the end cysteine and phenylalanine. Just the 45-base CDR3 DNA is kept, in frame starting at base 1. In the germline V gene, CDR1 corresponds to KGHSH and CDR2 to LQKENI. This clonotype was seen at least ten times. Which antigen it targets is not known. It has no much larger one-base neighbor in the sample; base qualities were not kept. Study-wide conclusions, independent of this receptor: Most expanded thyroid clonotypes (frequency above 0.001) were also found in blood, which suggests that blood repertoires may mirror thyroid immune responses. Sample size was not statistically predetermined, and investigators were not blinded to group allocation. During validation, the model predicted progression to ophthalmopathy a median of approximately 7 months ahead of onset, with 60% to 71% sensitivity and under 85% specificity. A 13 V-J signature model separated ophthalmopathy from stable hyperthyroidism, with over 85% sensitivity and about 81% specificity in cross-validation and 80%/75% in testing.

A patient counted as having stable Graves' hyperthyroidism if no progression to ophthalmopathy occurred over 18 months of follow-up. Hyperthyroidism patients were aged 18 to 65 years and newly diagnosed, with disease duration of less than 2 months. The study excluded patients with uncontrolled infections, other autoimmune diseases, pregnancy or lactation. Diagnoses were established on the basis of clinical symptoms, serum thyroxine and TRAb, thyroid ultrasound, and orbital computed tomography. PBMCs were separated from around 9.1 ml of fresh peripheral blood using Ficoll-Paque density gradient centrifugation. Total RNA was extracted using Trizol reagent, and RNA quality was assessed on an Agilent 2100 Bioanalyzer.

The rearrangement joined TRBV18 to TRBJ2-7, and TRBD2 may be the D gene, going by 5 matching bases. The TCR comes from a woman in her 50s with Graves' hyperthyroidism. Sequencing was done on a sample of blood. The DNA sequence follows: TGTGCCAGCTCACCAAGGAGCGGAGCCCCGTACGAGCAGTACTTC. It is translated as CASSPRSGAPYEQYF.